This T cell receptor beta chain was sequenced for a study of blood T cell repertoires in COVID-19. At the level of the study: Sites across the United States, Italy and Spain contributed samples from acute and convalescent COVID-19. Sources were T cells, B-cell-depleted T cells, or PBMCs; the material itself was cDNA or gDNA.

Study processing details: Estimation of nucleated cell counts relied on the amplification of reference gene primers. Data came from immunoSEQ multiplex PCR; TCRdb stores just in-frame clones and leaves some out. The V and J calls and clone size are taken from that table; D and trimming were inferred from the DNA. The data hold over 110,000 clones, with 79% observed a single time. Germline CDR1 MNHEY, CDR2 SMNVEV (reference sequence). The CDR3 runs to 18 residues. V lost 8 bases, J lost 7 bases, and 21 bases stayed unmatched. This chain connects TRBV27 to TRBJ2-1; 9 bases agree with TRBD2. This receptor was identified in a man between 60 and 70 years old with acute or convalescent COVID-19. The sample was peripheral blood. The CDR3 is CASRSLAGVSRIPNEQFF. The CDR3 nucleotides are TGTGCCAGCCGGTCTTTAGCGGGAGTATCAAGGATACCAAATGAGCAGTTCTTC.